What follows is one T cell receptor beta chain and its context. Its antigen is as yet unknown. The sample is drawn from a study of cytomegalovirus exposure and HLA in healthy donors. Study results and limitations: A missense DCLRE1C variant was associated with V- and J-gene trimming of TCR beta chains in a later analysis, and an independent cohort replicated the association. Overall, roughly 170 TCR beta chains were annotated as cytomegalovirus-associated. The study carried out a later analysis of TCR beta sequences. It associated about 15,000 of them with specific HLA alleles at a false discovery rate of 0.05.

The germline V gene has CDR1 SGHRS and CDR2 YFSETQ. This CDR3 comprises 13 residues. Trimming cost V 3 bases and J 7 bases; bases outside gene matches: 3. Primers included in the PCR were 60 Vbeta and 13 Jbeta primers. Using immunoSEQ multiplex PCR, the repertoire was profiled, and TCRdb retains in-frame clones only, with some absent. The sample includes some 84,000 clones, around four fifths of them seen just once. The chain joins TRBV5-1 to TRBJ1-4; 7 bases match TRBD1. The sequence was collected from a male donor in good health and CMV-seropositive. The sequencing input was PBMCs. CDR3: CASSSDRVEKLFF. DNA for the CDR3: TGCGCCAGCAGCTCTGACAGGGTTGAAAAACTGTTTTTT.